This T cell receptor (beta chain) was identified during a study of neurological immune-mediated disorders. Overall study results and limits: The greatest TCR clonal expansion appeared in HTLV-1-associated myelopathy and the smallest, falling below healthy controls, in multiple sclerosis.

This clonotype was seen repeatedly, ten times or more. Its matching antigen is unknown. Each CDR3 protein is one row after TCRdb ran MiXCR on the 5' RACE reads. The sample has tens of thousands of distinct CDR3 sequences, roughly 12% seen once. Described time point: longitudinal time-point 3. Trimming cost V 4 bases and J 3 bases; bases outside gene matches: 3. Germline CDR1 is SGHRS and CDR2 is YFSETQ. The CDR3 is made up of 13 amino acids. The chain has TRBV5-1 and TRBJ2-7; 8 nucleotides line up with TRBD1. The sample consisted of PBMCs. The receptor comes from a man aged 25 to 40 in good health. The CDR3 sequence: CASSVTGVYEQYF. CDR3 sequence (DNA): TGCGCCAGCAGCGTGACAGGGGTCTACGAGCAGTACTTC.